This TCR beta chain was captured in a study of regulatory T cells in long-lasting Graves disease. Specified time point: newly diagnosed GD, antithyroid drugs for less than 3 months. The TCR library used RNA extracted from PBMCs. Note on this clonotype: Compared with germline, one end of the junction differs, possibly owing to a read error.

The germline V gene encodes CDR1 SGHAT and CDR2 FQNNGV. The CDR3 runs to 11 residues. Construction of TCR beta libraries relied on iRepertoire HTBI primers and on Arm-PCR targeting CDR3 regions. TCRdb independently ran MiXCR on the multiplex PCR reads; one entry per CDR3 protein. This table has 530,000 or so distinct CDR3 sequences, 15% to 20% appearing once. The same specimen was also included in a second study, on T cells in Graves' hyperthyroidism and ophthalmopathy. As that report states: Blood also showed most of the thyroid clonotypes that were expanded above 0.001.

This specimen consisted of peripheral blood mononuclear cells (PBMCs), obtained at new diagnosis, from a patient treated with antithyroid drugs. J is TRBJ2-4 and V is TRBV11-2; no definite D call. The receptor comes from a man aged 18 to 29 with Graves disease. The CDR3 sequence: CASSLGGRWHF. In DNA, the CDR3 is TGTGCCAGCAGCTTAGGAGGTCGGTGGCACTTC.